The 13 T cell receptor beta chains below were found in one sample sequenced in a study of cytomegalovirus exposure and HLA in healthy donors. Primers: 60 Vbeta forward and 13 Jbeta reverse. TCRdb's table, derived via immunoSEQ multiplex PCR, lists solely in-frame clones and lacks some. The sample records 100,000 to 150,000 clones, about 76% being singletons. What was sequenced was PBMCs. The receptor set was obtained from a man younger than 35 in good health and CMV-seronegative.

The V call is TRBV30, the J call TRBJ1-5; TRBD1 is a possible D gene (6 bases). The germline V gene has CDR1 GTSNPN and CDR2 SVGIG (reference sequence). CDR3 length: 11 residues. With 0 bases removed from V and 9 bases from J, the gap between germline ends came to 6 bases. The CDR3 DNA sequence: TGTGCCTGGAGTGTAGGGGGGCCCCAGCATTTT. It is translated as CAWSVGGPQHF.

The CDR3 region is CASNPGGTDTQYF. CDR3 sequence (DNA): TGTGCCAGTAATCCGGGGGGCACAGATACGCAGTATTTT. The chain joins TRBV19 to TRBJ2-3; perhaps TRBD2 as D (6 bases). The CDR3 has 13 amino acids. Per germline, CDR1 LNHDA and CDR2 SQIVND (reference sequence). V lost 7 bases to trimming and J lost 1 base, with 9 bases between them.

This clone was seen more than once but under ten times. The chain links TRBV5-5 to TRBJ2-1, with 7 bases fitting TRBD1. From germline, CDR1 is SGHKS and CDR2 YYEKEE (reference sequence). After removal of 3 bases from V and 2 bases from J, the junction contained 5 bases not matched to a gene. The CDR3 is 15 residues long. The CDR3 loop reads CASSSDRPTYNEQFF. In DNA form, the CDR3 reads TGTGCCAGCAGCTCGGACAGGCCTACCTACAATGAGCAGTTCTTC. The full variable domain, completed using reference TRBV5-5 and TRBJ2-1, is DAGVTQSPTHLIKTRGQQVTLRCSPISGHKSVSWYQQVLGQGPQFIFQYYEKEERGRGNFPDRFSARQFPNYSSELNVNALLLGDSALYLCASSSDRPTYNEQFFGPGTRLTVL.

The V gene is TRBV19, the J gene TRBJ2-7; weak D call: TRBD1 (7 bases). Germline CDR1 LNHDA, CDR2 SQIVND (reference sequence). This CDR3 is 12 amino acids long. With 8 bases removed from V and 3 bases from J, the gap between germline ends came to 11 bases. The CDR3 DNA reads TGTGCCAGTGGAGGGGACAGCTACGAGCAGTACTTC. Encoded protein: CASGGDSYEQYF. The full variable domain, with the rest looked up from reference TRBV19 and TRBJ2-7, is DGGITQSPKYLFRKEGQNVTLSCEQNLNHDAMYWYRQDPGQGLRLIYYSQIVNDFQKGDIAEGYSVSREKKESFPLTVTSAQKNPTAFYLCASGGDSYEQYFGPGTRLTVT.

This clone was seen a single time. The J gene is TRBJ2-7, the V gene TRBV9, with TRBD1 matching 8 bases. From germline, CDR1 is SGDLS and CDR2 YYNGEE. V shed 2 bases, J shed 0 bases, and the junction held 4 bases outside the gene matches. The CDR3 has 15 amino acids. The CDR3 DNA sequence: TGTGCCAGCAGCGTCGGACAGGGCCTCTCCTACGAGCAGTACTTC. Its protein product is CASSVGQGLSYEQYF.

The V gene is TRBV27, the J gene TRBJ1-2; D gene ambiguous. With 5 bases removed from V and 3 bases from J, the gap between germline ends came to 10 bases. Germline CDR1 is MNHEY and CDR2 is SMNVEV (reference sequence). The CDR3 covers 13 residues. This CDR3 reads CASSPREHYGYTF. CDR3 DNA sequence: TGTGCCAGCAGTCCTCGGGAGCACTATGGCTACACCTTC.

Notes on this clone: The junction departs from germline at one end; a sequencing error may be responsible. The chain uses TRBV7-8 and TRBJ2-7; D is unresolved. CDR1 SGHVS and CDR2 FQNEAQ come from the germline V gene. There are 14 residues in the CDR3. The chain's CDR3 is CASSLATATRPRLF. The CDR3 DNA reads TGTGCCAGCAGCTTAGCCACAGCAACCCGACCGCGCCTCTTC. Drawing the rest from reference TRBV7-8 and TRBJ2-7, the complete variable domain is GAGVSQSPRYKVAKRGQDVALRCDPISGHVSLFWYQQALGQGPEFLTYFQNEAQLDKSGLPSDRFFAERPEGSVSTLKIQRTQQEDSAVYLCASSLATATRPRLFGPGTRLTVT.

The rearrangement joins TRBV5-4 to TRBJ2-5; TRBD2 aligns across 10 bases. Germline V gene data show CDR1 as SGHNT and CDR2 as YYREEE (reference sequence). The CDR3 sequence is 18 residues long. V trimming: 0 bases; J trimming: 2 bases; junction bases outside the gene matches: 10. Written as DNA, the CDR3 is TGTGCCAGCAGCTTGGCCATTCGAGCGGGGGGGTCTCAAGAGACCCAGTACTTC. Translation: CASSLAIRAGGSQETQYF.

This clone has only one observation. The gene calls are TRBV28 and TRBJ1-1; D is perhaps TRBD1 (6 bases). Germline V gene data show CDR1 as MDHEN and CDR2 as SYDVKM. The CDR3 extends over 13 amino acids. V lost 6 bases and J 6 bases, leaving 14 bases between the germline ends. The CDR3 loop reads CASRSTGIPEAFF. In DNA form, the CDR3 reads TGTGCCAGCAGGTCAACAGGGATACCTGAAGCTTTCTTT. The full variable domain, its missing parts supplied by reference TRBV28 and TRBJ1-1, is DVKVTQSSRYLVKRTGEKVFLECVQDMDHENMFWYRQDPGLGLRLIYFSYDVKMKEKGDIPEGYSVSREKKERFSLILESASTNQTSMYLCASRSTGIPEAFFGQGTRLTVV.

V gene TRBV30 combines with J gene TRBJ2-7, with TRBD1 identical over 9 bases. This CDR3 has 14 residues. Trimming cost V 2 bases and J 2 bases; bases outside gene matches: 4. CDR1 and CDR2 from the germline V gene are GTSNPN and SVGIG (reference sequence). CDR3 coding DNA: TGTGCCTGGAGTATGGGGACAGGGCCCTACGAGCAGTACTTC. This sequence encodes CAWSMGTGPYEQYF.

This chain uses TRBV6-6 with TRBJ1-1, with 8 bases lining up with TRBD1. Looked up from germline, CDR1 is MNHNY and CDR2 is SVGAGI (reference sequence). Trimming cost V 2 bases and J 3 bases; bases outside gene matches: 5. The CDR3 spans 15 residues. This CDR3 is CASSYPGTGHTEAFF. DNA for the CDR3: TGTGCCAGCAGTTACCCCGGGACAGGTCACACTGAAGCTTTCTTT.

The rearrangement uses TRBV7-2 and TRBJ1-2; perhaps TRBD1 as D (5 bases). This CDR3 contains 13 residues. Trimming removed 5 bases from V and 5 bases from J, with 12 bases in between. Germline V gene data show CDR1 as SGHTA and CDR2 as FQGNSA. CDR3 residues: CASSPTGEYGYTF. In nucleotides, the CDR3 is TGTGCCAGCAGCCCCACAGGAGAATATGGCTACACCTTC.

The V and J genes are TRBV6-1 and TRBJ1-1; D might be TRBD1 (6 bases). In germline, CDR1 is MNHNS, CDR2 SASEGT. V lost 6 bases, J lost 2 bases, and 16 bases lay in between. The CDR3 covers 15 residues. CDR3 in DNA: TGTGCCAGCAGGGAGACACTACAGGGAAACACTGAAGCTTTCTTT. It codes for CASRETLQGNTEAFF.